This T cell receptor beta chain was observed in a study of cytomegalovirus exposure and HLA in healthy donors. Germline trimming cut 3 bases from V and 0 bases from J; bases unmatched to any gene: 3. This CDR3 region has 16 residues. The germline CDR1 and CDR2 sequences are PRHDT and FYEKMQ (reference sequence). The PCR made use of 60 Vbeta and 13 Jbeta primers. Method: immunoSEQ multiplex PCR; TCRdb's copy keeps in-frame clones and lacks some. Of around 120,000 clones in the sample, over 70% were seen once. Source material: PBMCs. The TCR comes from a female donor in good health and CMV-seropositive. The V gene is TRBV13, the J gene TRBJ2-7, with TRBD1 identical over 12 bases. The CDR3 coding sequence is TGTGCCAGCAGCTTCGGGACAGGGGGCATCTCCTACGAGCAGTACTTC. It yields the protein CASSFGTGGISYEQYF. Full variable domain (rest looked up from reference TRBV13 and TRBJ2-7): AAGVIQSPRHLIKEKRETATLKCYPIPRHDTVYWYQQGPGQDPQFLISFYEKMQSDKGSIPDRFSAQQFSDYHSELNMSSLELGDSALYFCASSFGTGGISYEQYFGPGTRLTVT.